A single sample is the source of the 2 T cell receptor beta chains below, sequenced in a study of regulatory T cells in long-lasting Graves disease. Stated time point: newly diagnosed GD, antithyroid drugs for less than 3 months. The TCR library used RNA extracted from PBMCs. Arm-PCR with iRepertoire HTBI primers amplified the CDR3 regions for these TCR beta libraries. TCRdb ran MiXCR on the multiplex PCR reads and lists one entry per CDR3 protein. The sample shows about 380,000 distinct CDR3 sequences, 15% of them seen only once. The material was peripheral blood mononuclear cells (PBMCs), obtained at new diagnosis, from a patient treated with antithyroid drugs. These receptors came from a female donor with Graves disease.

This clonotype was detected ten times or more. In DNA form, the CDR3 reads TGCGCCAGCAGCCTACAGTTTCGGGCCGGCGAAGCTTTCTTT. It codes for CASSLQFRAGEAFF. V usage is TRBV4-1 and J usage is TRBJ1-1, with no clear D. Per germline, CDR1 MGHRA and CDR2 YSYEKL. The CDR3 is made up of 14 amino acids. V was cut by 4 bases and J by 8 bases, with 17 bases left in between.

This clonotype was seen at least ten times. The chain couples TRBV7-9 to TRBJ1-1, with 7 bases lining up with TRBD1. The CDR3 is made up of 14 amino acids. The germline V gene encodes CDR1 SEHNR and CDR2 FQNEAQ (reference sequence). V trimming: 5 bases; J trimming: 6 bases; junction bases outside the gene matches: 9. The CDR3 sequence: CASSRGQRVPEAFF. The CDR3, as DNA: TGTGCCAGCAGCCGGGGACAGCGAGTACCTGAAGCTTTCTTT.